The 19 T cell receptor beta chains given below trace back to one sample, sequenced in a study of CD8 T cells in Susac syndrome. RNA totalling about 0.45 to 1 ug underwent reverse transcription with random hexamers. Via MiXCR, TCRdb re-called the immunoSEQ multiplex PCR reads, giving one row per CDR3 protein. The table shows around 200,000 distinct CDR3 sequences, with over 85% occurring only once. The source material was CD4+ T cells from PBMCs. These receptors were obtained from a human donor in good health.

CDR3 sequence reads: CSAEARAGGSYNEQFF. The CDR3 DNA reads TGCAGTGCTGAAGCACGAGCGGGGGGCTCCTACAATGAGCAGTTCTTC. V is TRBV20-1 and J is TRBJ2-1; 9 bases are shared with TRBD2. The CDR3 sequence is 16 residues long. Per the germline V gene, CDR1 is DFQATT and CDR2 is SNEGSKA (reference sequence). V gave up 5 bases and J gave up 0 bases; unmatched junction bases: 8.

This clonotype was found once. The V call is TRBV20-1, the J call TRBJ2-2; D is unresolved. Between the trimmed V and J ends, which lost 6 bases and 4 bases, there was a span of 9 bases. Germline CDR1 and CDR2: DFQATT and SNEGSKA (reference sequence). CDR3 length: 12 amino acids. Written as DNA, the CDR3 is TGCAGTGCAGCCTGGGTCACCGGGGAGCTGTTTTTT. Translation: CSAAWVTGELFF.

This chain links TRBV28 with TRBJ1-2; TRBD1 matches at 10 bases. This CDR3 has 16 residues. Trimming cost V 4 bases and J 4 bases; bases outside gene matches: 9. Per the germline V gene, CDR1 is MDHEN and CDR2 is SYDVKM. This chain's CDR3 is CASSSAGTGVTYGYTF. The CDR3 nucleotides read TGTGCCAGCAGTTCTGCCGGGACAGGGGTCACCTATGGCTACACCTTC.

J is TRBJ2-3 and V is TRBV29-1; the match to TRBD1 covers 7 bases. CDR3 size: 15 residues. Germline lookup yields CDR1 SQVTM and CDR2 ANQGSEA. J was trimmed by 2 bases and V by 6 bases; bases with no gene match: 11. The CDR3 DNA is TGCAGCGTAGCGACCACAGGGGCCTACACAGATACGCAGTATTTT. Its protein product is CSVATTGAYTDTQYF.

This sequence joins TRBV7-2 and TRBJ2-3; 8 bases are a match to TRBD2. The V gene's germline CDR1 is SGHTA and CDR2 FQGNSA. The J segment lost 0 bases and the V segment lost 1 base, leaving 9 bases of the junction unmatched. The CDR3 is 18 amino acids. This chain's CDR3 is CASSLDVGGAGSTDTQYF. Here the CDR3 DNA reads TGTGCCAGCAGCTTAGATGTCGGGGGGGCAGGGAGCACAGATACGCAGTATTTT.

On this clonotype itself: One junction end does not reproduce the germline sequence, and a read error may be involved. This chain joins TRBV5-1 and TRBJ2-1, with D hard to call. This CDR3 is 11 amino acids long. Germline-derived CDR1 and CDR2 are SGHRS and YFSETQ. This chain's CDR3 is CASSLNNEQFF. CDR3 DNA: TGTGCCAGCAGTCTCAACAATGAGCAGTTCTTC.

The rearrangement links TRBV18 to TRBJ2-1, with 12 nucleotides matching TRBD1. CDR1 is KGHSH and CDR2 is LQKENI in the germline V gene. This CDR3 is 16 amino acids long. J lost 5 bases, V lost 3 bases, and 5 bases had no gene match. Here the CDR3 reads CASSPGTGGLDNEQFF. In DNA, the CDR3 is TGTGCCAGCTCACCCGGGACAGGGGGCTTGGACAATGAGCAGTTCTTC.

CDR3 nucleotides: TGTGCCAGCAGTTTAGTGGGAGGAGCTAGCAATCAGCCCCAGCATTTT. Protein product: CASSLVGGASNQPQHF. The V call is TRBV27, the J call TRBJ1-5; no reliable D call. Looked up from germline, CDR1 is MNHEY and CDR2 is SMNVEV (reference sequence). The V end was cut by 2 bases, the J end by 0 bases, with 11 bases between. This CDR3 is built from 16 residues.

The chain recombines TRBV3-1 with TRBJ1-2; possibly TRBD1 for D (5 bases). Germline loops: CDR1 LGHDT, CDR2 YNNKEL (reference sequence). CDR3 length: 12 amino acids. The V gene lost 8 bases and the J gene lost 2 bases, with 9 bases spanning the gap. CDR3 protein: CASGPGNYGYTF. The DNA of the CDR3 is TGTGCCAGCGGACCAGGGAACTATGGCTACACCTTC.

J is TRBJ1-6 and V is TRBV9; D gene uncertain. Germline CDR1 and CDR2: SGDLS and YYNGEE. The CDR3 runs to 14 residues. V was pared by 0 bases and J by 7 bases, with 8 bases between. CDR3 residues: CASSVAVANSPLHF. As DNA, the CDR3 is TGTGCCAGCAGCGTAGCCGTGGCCAATTCACCCCTCCACTTT.

This chain connects TRBV5-1 to TRBJ2-1; TRBD2 aligns across 10 bases. CDR1 is SGHRS and CDR2 is YFSETQ in the germline V gene. With V trimmed by 1 base and J by 5 bases, 6 bases remained unmatched. The CDR3 consists of 16 residues. CDR3: CASSLSPSGGHNEQFF. CDR3 DNA: TGCGCCAGCAGCTTGTCTCCTAGCGGGGGCCACAATGAGCAGTTCTTC.

The chain combines TRBV29-1 with TRBJ1-4; D is ambiguous. The CDR3 consists of 13 residues. V was shortened by 5 bases and J by 5 bases, with 12 bases between the two germline ends. Germline V gene lookup returns CDR1 SQVTM and CDR2 ANQGSEA. The CDR3 coding sequence is TGCAGCGTTCGGCCCCGGACGAATGAAAAACTGTTTTTT. It translates to CSVRPRTNEKLFF. Full variable domain (missing parts from reference TRBV29-1 and TRBJ1-4): SAVISQKPSRDICQRGTSLTIQCQVDSQVTMMFWYRQQPGQSLTLIATANQGSEATYESGFVIDKFPISRPNLTFSTLTVSNMSPEDSSIYLCSVRPRTNEKLFFGSGTQLSVL.

The chain recombines TRBV18 with TRBJ2-1; a weak D match, TRBD2 (5 bases). Germline-derived CDR1 and CDR2 are KGHSH and LQKENI. This CDR3 contains 17 residues. Trimming removed 0 bases from V and 5 bases from J, with 17 bases in between. DNA for the CDR3: TGTGCCAGCTCACCACCGGAAGGGAGTGGAACTAACAATGAGCAGTTCTTC. The encoded protein is CASSPPEGSGTNNEQFF.

V is TRBV11-2 and J is TRBJ2-3; TRBD2 aligns across 14 bases. Germline values: CDR1 SGHAT, CDR2 FQNNGV. This CDR3 region has 17 residues. V trimming: 3 bases; J trimming: 2 bases; junction bases outside the gene matches: 4. Here the CDR3 DNA reads TGTGCCAGCAGCTTCCAGACTAGCGGGAGGGCCACAGATACGCAGTATTTT. As protein: CASSFQTSGRATDTQYF. Combining the CDR3 with reference TRBV11-2 and TRBJ2-3 gives the whole variable domain EAGVAQSPRYKIIEKRQSVAFWCNPISGHATLYWYQQILGQGPKLLIQFQNNGVVDDSQLPKDRFSAERLKGVDSTLKIQPAKLEDSAVYLCASSFQTSGRATDTQYFGPGTRLTVL.

The J gene is TRBJ2-7, the V gene TRBV13, with 8 bases identical to TRBD1. Germline CDR1 PRHDT, CDR2 FYEKMQ (reference sequence). CDR3 size: 15 residues. V lost 5 bases and J lost 5; bases outside the gene matches: 11. The CDR3 coding sequence is TGTGCCAGCAGCCCGGCAGGGGGCATAGGGCACGAGCAGTACTTC. As protein: CASSPAGGIGHEQYF.

V is TRBV27 and J is TRBJ1-1; TRBD1 agrees at 7 bases. Germline values: CDR1 MNHEY, CDR2 SMNVEV (reference sequence). V trimming: 5 bases; J trimming: 1 base; junction bases outside the gene matches: 10. This CDR3 has 16 residues. The CDR3 region has the DNA TGTGCCAGCAGTCCGAACGAGGGGGCTCAGAACACTGAAGCTTTCTTT. Translated: CASSPNEGAQNTEAFF.

This clonotype was counted once. V and J are TRBV9 and TRBJ1-3; perhaps TRBD1 as D (5 bases). Trimming took off 4 bases at V and 0 bases at J, with 11 bases between the two ends. The CDR3 has 15 residues. Germline loops: CDR1 SGDLS, CDR2 YYNGEE. The CDR3 protein is CASSPDRFSGNTIYF. The CDR3 DNA reads TGTGCCAGCAGCCCAGACAGATTCTCTGGAAACACCATATATTTT.

The chain is built from TRBV11-2 and TRBJ1-5; the D is unclear. The V and J ends lost 5 bases and 11 bases respectively, with 16 bases between them. The CDR3 spans 13 residues. Germline CDR1 reads SGHAT; CDR2 reads FQNNGV. The CDR3 DNA follows: TGTGCCAGCAGCCGCCCCGGAATGCCGGCCCAGCATTTT. Protein: CASSRPGMPAQHF.

The CDR3 is CASSLSSDRGYTF. The CDR3 DNA is TGTGCCAGCAGTTTGTCCTCGGATCGCGGCTACACCTTC. This chain connects TRBV28 to TRBJ1-2, with D hard to call. Germline values: CDR1 MDHEN, CDR2 SYDVKM. This CDR3 has 13 amino acids. Between the trimmed V and J ends, which lost 3 bases and 8 bases, there was a span of 13 bases.